This T cell receptor beta chain was obtained from a study of T cells after yellow fever vaccination. Researchers made TCR cDNA using 5'RACE template switching, and this step added a universal primer site and UMIs. TCRdb processed the 5' RACE reads anew with MiXCR; each CDR3 protein has one entry. This repertoire shows 250,000 or so distinct CDR3 sequences, around 6.7% found once; its top ten account for around 1%. This clonotype was observed many times. The antigen is undetermined. CDR3 length: 15 amino acids. V gave up 6 bases and J gave up 5 bases, with 19 bases separating them. Study findings and constraints: Abundant bulk-population clonotypes could contaminate the FACS-sorted repertoires. A small proportion of clonotypes was detected in both the CD4 and CD8 compartments.

Material: CD4+ T cells sorted from PBMCs, obtained on the day of the yellow fever booster vaccination. The rearrangement joins TRBV12-3 or TRBV12-4 to TRBJ2-5; weak D call: TRBD1 (5 bases). This receptor was taken from a man under 40 who received the YFV17D yellow fever vaccine. CDR3 in amino acids: CASSPGQGGGETQYF. The CDR3 bases are TGTGCCAGCAGCCCTGGCCAGGGCGGCGGTGAGACCCAGTACTTC.